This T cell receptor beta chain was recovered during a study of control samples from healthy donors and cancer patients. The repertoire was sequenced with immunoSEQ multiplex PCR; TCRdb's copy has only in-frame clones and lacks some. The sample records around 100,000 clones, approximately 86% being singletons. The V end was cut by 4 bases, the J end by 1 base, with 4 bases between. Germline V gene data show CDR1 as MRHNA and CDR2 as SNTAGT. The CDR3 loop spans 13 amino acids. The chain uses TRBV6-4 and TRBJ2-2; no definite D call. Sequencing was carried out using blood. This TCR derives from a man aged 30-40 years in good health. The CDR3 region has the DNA TGTGCCAGCAGTGCAGGGAACACCGGGGAGCTGTTTTTT. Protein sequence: CASSAGNTGELFF.